Listed here are 17 T cell receptor beta chains from one sample, sequenced in a study of CD8+CD57+ T cells in acquired aplastic anemia. Genomic DNA constituted the template upon which TCR beta VDJ and CDR3 profiling was performed. TCRdb called the reads again in MiXCR, with one record for every CDR3 protein. The table shows under 500,000 distinct CDR3 sequences, with around 33% occurring only once. Sequenced patients had shown CD8+CD57+ cell expansion by flow cytometry. The sample was sorted CD4+, CD8+, or CD8+CD57+ T cells (not recorded which) from PBMCs. Receptors originate from a human donor with aplastic anemia.

This clonotype occurred many times. V usage is TRBV7-9 and J usage is TRBJ1-2, with 8 bases aligning to TRBD1. J was trimmed by 3 bases and V by 2 bases; bases with no gene match: 5. The germline gives CDR1 SEHNR, CDR2 FQNEAQ (reference sequence). This CDR3 has 15 amino acids. CDR3 region: CASSLWGQEDYGYTF. The CDR3 region has the DNA TGTGCCAGCAGCTTATGGGGACAGGAGGACTATGGCTACACCTTC.

Points on this clonotype: A read error may be the cause here, since a much bigger clone is one base away. The CDR3 ends on some other residue instead of the conserved phenylalanine or tryptophan, so this is likely a read error. This sequence joins TRBV5-1 and TRBJ1-5; maybe TRBD1 (5 bases). There are 15 residues in the CDR3. Germline V gene data show CDR1 as SGHRS and CDR2 as YFSETQ. V gave up 4 bases and J gave up 5 bases, with 16 bases separating them. This chain's CDR3 is CASSPDGRGYQPQHL. CDR3 in DNA: TGCGCCAGCAGCCCTGACGGAAGGGGTTATCAGCCCCAGCATCTT.

This clonotype occurred a few times. V is TRBV4-3 and J is TRBJ1-2; 7 positions agree with TRBD1. The CDR3 is 17 residues long. Losses at the gene ends were 0 bases for V and 5 bases for J; bases not matched to a gene: 12. Germline assignment: CDR1 LGHNA and CDR2 YSLEER. CDR3 in DNA: TGCGCCAGCAGCCAAGATCGCACCACAGGGGTAGGATATGGCTACACCTTC. This gives the protein CASSQDRTTGVGYGYTF.

The table lists this clonotype with a few counts. The chain links TRBV12-3 or TRBV12-4 to TRBJ2-1, with a weak D call TRBD1 (5 bases). The V and J ends lost 8 bases and 9 bases respectively, with 11 bases between them. The CDR3 length is 11 residues. DNA for the CDR3: TGTGCCAGCTACCGTAGGGGTGAGCAGTTCTTC. It specifies CASYRRGEQFF.

This rearrangement joins TRBV11-1 to TRBJ2-2; 7 bases align to TRBD1. The germline V gene encodes CDR1 SGHAT and CDR2 FQDESV (reference sequence). The CDR3 sequence is 16 residues long. V lost 3 bases to trimming and J lost 2 bases; unmatched junction nucleotides: 6. The CDR3 coding sequence is TGTGCCAGCAGCTTTCCCCGGGACAGCAACACCGGGGAGCTGTTTTTT. Translation gives CASSFPRDSNTGELFF.

The V and J genes are TRBV10-3 and TRBJ1-5; TRBD1 might be the D (5 bases). CDR1 is ENHRY and CDR2 is SYGVKD in the germline V gene. Trimming pared 3 bases from V and 2 bases from J, leaving 8 bases between. The CDR3 contains 14 residues. The CDR3 DNA is TGTGCCATCAGTGACTCCAGGGGCAATCAGCCCCAGCATTTT. Amino acid sequence: CAISDSRGNQPQHF.

This clonotype was seen ten or more times. The chain couples TRBV2 to TRBJ2-2; 10 bases align to TRBD2. The germline gives CDR1 SNHLY, CDR2 FYNNEI. The CDR3 length is 15 residues. The ends lost 9 bases at V and 2 bases at J; junction bases unmatched: 6. Here the CDR3 DNA reads TGTGCCAGTCATAGGACTAGCGGTAACACCGGGGAGCTGTTTTTT. Encoded protein: CASHRTSGNTGELFF.

There are a few counts of this clonotype. The chain uses TRBV9 and TRBJ2-2; D is unresolved. V shed 0 bases and J shed 4 bases, with 13 bases lying between them. Germline CDR1 is SGDLS and CDR2 is YYNGEE. The CDR3 loop spans 16 amino acids. CDR3 in amino acids: CASSVASWPITGELFF. CDR3 nucleotides: TGTGCCAGCAGCGTAGCTTCTTGGCCGATCACCGGGGAGCTGTTTTTT. Complete variable domain (other parts from reference TRBV9 and TRBJ2-2): DSGVTQTPKHLITATGQRVTLRCSPRSGDLSVYWYQQSLDQGLQFLIQYYNGEERAKGNILERFSAQQFPDLHSELNLSSLELGDSALYFCASSVASWPITGELFFGEGSRLTVL.

This chain's CDR3 is CASTETGLGEPHF. CDR3 nucleotides: TGTGCCAGCACCGAGACAGGTTTGGGGGAACCCCACTTT. The rearrangement uses TRBV6-1 and TRBJ1-6; D might be TRBD1 (6 bases). Germline CDR1 and CDR2: MNHNS and SASEGT. The CDR3 length is 13 residues. V lost 7 bases and J 18 bases, leaving 22 bases between the germline ends.

This rearrangement joins TRBV9 to TRBJ1-3; 7 nucleotides align to TRBD1. This CDR3 comprises 10 residues. Germline lookup yields CDR1 SGDLS and CDR2 YYNGEE. V shed 4 bases and J 14 bases; nucleotides not matched to a gene: 3. The CDR3 protein is CASSPGQLYF. The CDR3 bases are TGTGCCAGCAGCCCGGGACAGCTATATTTT.

This clonotype was found a few times. The V and J genes are TRBV3-1 and TRBJ2-7; 12 nucleotides match TRBD2. The CDR3 runs 19 residues. The V and J ends lost 1 base and 0 bases, in that order; junction bases with no gene match: 10. Germline V gene data show CDR1 as LGHDT and CDR2 as YNNKEL (reference sequence). CDR3 region: CASSQGIGLAGGFSYEQYF. CDR3 in DNA: TGTGCCAGCAGCCAAGGTATCGGTCTAGCGGGAGGGTTCTCCTACGAGCAGTACTTC.

Regarding this clonotype: At one end the junction does not follow the germline gene, possibly because of a read error. This rearrangement joins TRBV12-3 or TRBV12-4 to TRBJ1-2; D possibly corresponds to TRBD1 (6 bases). The CDR3 consists of 12 residues. The CDR3 bases are TGTGCCAGCAGTTTTGGGACATCGCCCAACTTCTTC. The encoded protein is CASSFGTSPNFF.

The sample holds a few counts of this clonotype. This rearrangement joins TRBV20-1 to TRBJ2-5; D remains unclear. The CDR3 has 14 residues. Trimming stripped 6 bases from V and 2 bases from J, with 16 bases between. From germline, CDR1 is DFQATT and CDR2 SNEGSKA (reference sequence). The CDR3 sequence: CSARFKQLQETQYF. CDR3 coding DNA: TGCAGTGCCCGGTTTAAACAGTTGCAAGAGACCCAGTACTTC.

This sequence joins TRBV2 and TRBJ2-7; the D gene is possibly TRBD2 (6 bases). The V end lost 6 bases, the J end lost 6 bases, and 24 bases lay between the germline ends. This CDR3 is 16 amino acids long. Germline CDR1 reads SNHLY; CDR2 reads FYNNEI. The CDR3 nucleotides read TGTGCCAGCAGCCCCCAGGCAGGAGGAGGGGTCTTCGAGCAGTACTTC. Its protein product is CASSPQAGGGVFEQYF.

A few counts support this clonotype. V is TRBV6-5 and J is TRBJ2-7; TRBD2 might be the D (5 bases). This CDR3 contains 13 residues. Germline-derived CDR1 and CDR2 are MNHEY and SVGAGI. Trimming pared 4 bases from V and 7 bases from J, leaving 14 bases between. Here the CDR3 reads CASSFHVSGEQYF. The CDR3 region has the DNA TGTGCCAGCAGTTTTCATGTGTCGGGGGAGCAGTACTTC.

This clonotype was found a few times. This may be a read error: a much more frequent sequence differs by one nucleotide. The chain's CDR3 is CASTMDSEEQFF. DNA of the CDR3: TGTGCCAGCACGATGGACTCGGAGGAGCAGTTCTTC. The chain joins TRBV2 to TRBJ2-1; possibly TRBD2 for D (5 bases). The CDR3 runs 12 residues. Trimming left V 7 bases short and J 10 bases short, with 14 bases between. Germline CDR1 and CDR2: SNHLY and FYNNEI.

Regarding this clonotype: This sequence may be a read error, since a much larger clone differs from it by one base. This chain joins TRBV5-8 and TRBJ2-3, with TRBD2 as a possible D gene (6 bases). Per germline, CDR1 SGHTS and CDR2 YDEGEE. The CDR3 has 13 amino acids. The CDR3 DNA reads TGTGCCAACAGCTTGTGGCGGGAAGATACGCAGTATTTT. Its translation is CANSLWREDTQYF. Drawing the rest from reference TRBV5-8 and TRBJ2-3, the complete variable domain is EAGVTQSPTHLIKTRGQQATLRCSPISGHTSVYWYQQALGLGLQFLLWYDEGEERNRGNFPPRFSGRQFPNYSSELNVNALELEDSALYLCANSLWREDTQYFGPGTRLTVL.